This T cell receptor (beta chain) was captured by sequencing in a study of T cells after yellow fever vaccination. TCRdb re-called the 5' RACE reads with MiXCR, one entry per CDR3 protein. The sample has about 510,000 distinct CDR3 sequences, 21% seen once. The germline V gene has CDR1 SEHNR and CDR2 FQNEAQ (reference sequence). V was clipped by 5 bases and J by 3 bases, with 13 bases between them. CDR3 length: 15 residues. This clonotype was seen a handful of times. The chain recombines TRBV7-9 with TRBJ2-2; D is possibly TRBD2 (6 bases). The starting material was PBMCs, obtained 20 to 25 days after the first yellow fever vaccination. The source of this sequence is a man between 18 and 29 years old who received the YFV17D yellow fever vaccine. The CDR3 DNA sequence: TGTGCCAGCAGCCCCCCCGGGGGAGACACCGGGGAGCTGTTTTTT. It is translated as CASSPPGGDTGELFF.